The 16 T cell receptor beta chains in this list originate from one sample, sequenced in a study of T-cell memory formation after mild COVID-19. TCRdb passed the 5' RACE reads through MiXCR, listing each CDR3 protein once. The repertoire holds 350,000 or so distinct CDR3 sequences, with 20% to 25% as singletons. Sequenced sample: PBMCs or a T cell subset sorted from them (not recorded which). The origin of the receptors is an adult woman who had mild COVID-19 (a few samples of this study predate the infection). Cell type and time point are not known.

This chain connects TRBV6-5 to TRBJ2-7; D is uncertain. The V end was cut by 0 bases, the J end by 4 bases, with 10 bases between. CDR1 and CDR2 from the germline V gene are MNHEY and SVGAGI. The CDR3 length is 14 residues. CDR3 protein: CASSYSGRDYEQYF. The CDR3 coding sequence is TGTGCCAGCAGTTACTCCGGCCGCGATTACGAGCAGTACTTC.

V gene TRBV2 combines with J gene TRBJ1-1; D is unresolved. CDR3 size: 12 residues. Germline V gene lookup returns CDR1 SNHLY and CDR2 FYNNEI. The V end lost 6 bases, the J end lost 0 bases, and 5 bases lay between the germline ends. The DNA for the CDR3 is TGTGCCAGCAGAAGGGTGAACACTGAAGCTTTCTTT. Its translation: CASRRVNTEAFF.

The rearrangement joins TRBV20-1 to TRBJ2-3; D gene uncertain. The germline CDR1 and CDR2 sequences are DFQATT and SNEGSKA (reference sequence). V lost 4 bases to trimming and J lost 6 bases, with 5 bases between them. The CDR3 is 10 amino acids. CDR3 in DNA: TGCAGTGCTATTTCGGATACGCAGTATTTT. Amino acid sequence: CSAISDTQYF.

Only a few counts were recorded for this clonotype. The gene calls are TRBV21-1 and TRBJ2-5; the table's D call of TRBD1 was not tested on the DNA. TRBV21-1 is designated a pseudogene. The CDR3 length is 17 residues. The CDR3 is CASSKESNRGGQETQYF. CDR3 DNA: TGTGCCAGCAGCAAAGAATCGAACAGGGGAGGCCAAGAGACCCAGTACTTC.

The chain has TRBV2 and TRBJ1-1; the D is unclear. CDR3 length: 15 amino acids. The germline V and J ends were trimmed by 1 base and 3 bases, with 12 bases remaining between them. Per germline, CDR1 SNHLY and CDR2 FYNNEI. The chain's CDR3 is CASSEVGRWDTEAFF. CDR3 DNA: TGTGCCAGCAGTGAAGTTGGGAGATGGGACACTGAAGCTTTCTTT.

There are many counts of this clonotype. The V and J genes are TRBV9 and TRBJ2-3; either TRBD1 or TRBD2 may supply D (5 bases each). The CDR3 extends over 15 amino acids. With 0 bases removed from V and 4 bases from J, the gap between germline ends came to 12 bases. Germline-derived CDR1 and CDR2 are SGDLS and YYNGEE. CDR3 protein: CASSVGYEGSDTQYF. The CDR3 DNA reads TGTGCCAGCAGCGTAGGGTACGAGGGGTCAGATACGCAGTATTTT.

This clonotype came up a few times. The chain couples TRBV5-1 to TRBJ2-4, with TRBD1 identical over 8 bases. V shed 0 bases, J shed 8 bases, and the junction held 4 bases outside the gene matches. The CDR3 sequence is 14 residues long. In germline, CDR1 is SGHRS, CDR2 YFSETQ. The CDR3 spells CASSLGQGSDIQYF. CDR3 coding DNA: TGCGCCAGCAGCTTGGGACAGGGGTCAGACATTCAGTACTTC.

The V call is TRBV20-1, the J call TRBJ2-1; 7 bases agree with TRBD2. V dropped 3 bases and J dropped 0; count of bases not matched to a gene: 5. Per the germline V gene, CDR1 is DFQATT and CDR2 is SNEGSKA (reference sequence). CDR3 length equals 15 residues. The CDR3 bases are TGCAGTGCTAGTACTAGCGAGAGCTCCTACAATGAGCAGTTCTTC. Residues: CSASTSESSYNEQFF.

In this sample, this clonotype turned up a few times. This rearrangement joins TRBV7-8 to TRBJ2-2; D not resolved. The germline CDR1 and CDR2 sequences are SGHVS and FQNEAQ. The CDR3 has 16 amino acids. The ends were cut back, 1 base at V and 10 bases at J, with 19 bases in the middle. The CDR3 DNA reads TGTGCCAGCAGCTTAGGTTCTAATTCTGCACCGGTGGAGCTGTTTTTT. This translates into CASSLGSNSAPVELFF. The whole variable domain, remainder taken from reference TRBV7-8 and TRBJ2-2, is GAGVSQSPRYKVAKRGQDVALRCDPISGHVSLFWYQQALGQGPEFLTYFQNEAQLDKSGLPSDRFFAERPEGSVSTLKIQRTQQEDSAVYLCASSLGSNSAPVELFFGEGSRLTVL.

The chain links TRBV15 to TRBJ2-1; D uncertain. This CDR3 has 13 residues. The V gene's germline CDR1 is LNHNV and CDR2 YYDKDF (reference sequence). V shed 0 bases and J shed 7 bases, with 7 bases lying between them. The CDR3 nucleotides are TGTGCCACCAGCAGAGACAGCGATAATGAGCAGTTCTTC. Protein sequence: CATSRDSDNEQFF.

This clonotype was recorded many times. The V gene is TRBV5-1, the J gene TRBJ2-1; 10 nucleotides align to TRBD2. The CDR3 sequence is 14 residues long. Unmatched junction bases numbered 1, after V lost 0 bases and J lost 7 bases. CDR1 is SGHRS and CDR2 is YFSETQ in the germline V gene. This chain's CDR3 is CASSLVAGGNEQFF. Here the CDR3 DNA reads TGCGCCAGCAGCTTGGTAGCGGGAGGAAATGAGCAGTTCTTC.

V and J are TRBV5-8 and TRBJ2-7; either TRBD1 or TRBD2 may fit D (5 bases each). The germline V and J ends were trimmed by 4 bases and 2 bases, with 19 bases remaining between them. The CDR3 sequence is 16 residues long. CDR1 is SGHTS and CDR2 is YDEGEE in the germline V gene. The CDR3 loop reads CASSPAGAGLTYEQYF. In DNA form, the CDR3 reads TGTGCCAGCAGCCCCGCCGGGGCAGGGCTTACCTACGAGCAGTACTTC.

On this clonotype: The junction departs from the called germline gene at one end, perhaps through a read error. The V call is TRBV7-2, the J call TRBJ2-5; the D gene is possibly TRBD2 (5 bases). The CDR3 spans 10 residues. Germline loops: CDR1 SGHTA, CDR2 FQGNSA. For the CDR3, the DNA is TGTGCCAGCGGGAGAGAGAACCAGTACTTC. Translating it yields CASGRENQYF.

This clonotype came up a few times. This sequence joins TRBV7-2 and TRBJ2-2; tentatively, D is TRBD1 or TRBD2 (5 bases each). Trimming pared 7 bases from V and 2 bases from J, leaving 14 bases between. CDR3 size: 15 residues. Germline V CDR1 and CDR2: SGHTA, FQGNSA. The CDR3 DNA sequence: TGTGCCAGCAATTTGGGGGTTGTTAACACCGGGGAGCTGTTTTTT. Amino acid sequence: CASNLGVVNTGELFF.

V is TRBV7-2 and J is TRBJ2-2; TRBD2 is a possible D gene (6 bases). The CDR3 has 16 residues. With 5 bases removed from V and 0 bases from J, the gap between germline ends came to 13 bases. Per germline, CDR1 SGHTA and CDR2 FQGNSA. This CDR3 is CASSLSGQPNTGELFF. DNA for the CDR3: TGTGCCAGCAGCCTTAGCGGCCAGCCGAACACCGGGGAGCTGTTTTTT.

Only a few counts were recorded for this clonotype. The V call is TRBV12-3 or TRBV12-4, the J call TRBJ2-7; TRBD1 matches at 9 bases. V gave up 4 bases and J gave up 0 bases; unmatched junction bases: 7. This CDR3 spans 16 amino acids. This chain's CDR3 is CASSSPGTGSSYEQYF. CDR3 in DNA: TGTGCCAGCAGTTCCCCAGGGACAGGGAGCTCCTACGAGCAGTACTTC.